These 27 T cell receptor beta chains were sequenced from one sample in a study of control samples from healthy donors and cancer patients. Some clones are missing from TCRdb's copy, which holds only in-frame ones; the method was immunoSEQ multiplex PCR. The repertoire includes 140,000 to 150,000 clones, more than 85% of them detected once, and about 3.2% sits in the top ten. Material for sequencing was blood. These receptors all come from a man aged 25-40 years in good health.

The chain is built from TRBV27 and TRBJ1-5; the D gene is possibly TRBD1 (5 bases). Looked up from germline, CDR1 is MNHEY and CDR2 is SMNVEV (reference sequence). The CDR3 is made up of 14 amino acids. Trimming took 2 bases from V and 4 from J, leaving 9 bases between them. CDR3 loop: CASSLQGLNQPQHF. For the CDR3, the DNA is TGTGCCAGCAGTTTACAGGGTTTGAATCAGCCCCAGCATTTT.

As DNA, the CDR3 is TGTGCCAGCAGCTTAAGATCCACCGGGGAGCTGTTTTTT. Translating it yields CASSLRSTGELFF. This chain connects TRBV7-8 to TRBJ2-2; D remains unclear. The CDR3 is 13 amino acids. The germline CDR1 and CDR2 sequences are SGHVS and FQNEAQ. V was cut by 2 bases and J by 4 bases, with 5 bases left in between.

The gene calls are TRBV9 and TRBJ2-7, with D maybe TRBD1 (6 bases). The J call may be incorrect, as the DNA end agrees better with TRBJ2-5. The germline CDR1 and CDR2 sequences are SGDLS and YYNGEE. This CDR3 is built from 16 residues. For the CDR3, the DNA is TGTGCCAGCAGCGTAGAGGTGGGGGCAGTTCAAGAGACCCAGTACTTC. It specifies CASSVEVGAVQETQYF.

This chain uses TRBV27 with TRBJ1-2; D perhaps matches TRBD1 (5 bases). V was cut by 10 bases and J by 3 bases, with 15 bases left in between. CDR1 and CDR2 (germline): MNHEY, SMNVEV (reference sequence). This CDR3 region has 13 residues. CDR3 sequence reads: CATRGISHYGYTF. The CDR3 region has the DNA TGTGCCACCCGGGGCATCTCGCACTATGGCTACACCTTC.

The CDR3 sequence is CASSWRGSGNTIYF. Here the CDR3 DNA reads TGTGCCAGCAGCTGGAGGGGGTCTGGAAACACCATATATTTT. The rearrangement uses TRBV5-6 and TRBJ1-3; possible D gene TRBD1, 6 bases. Per germline, CDR1 SGHDT and CDR2 YYEEEE. Trimming pared 3 bases from V and 1 base from J, leaving 8 bases between. This CDR3 comprises 14 residues.

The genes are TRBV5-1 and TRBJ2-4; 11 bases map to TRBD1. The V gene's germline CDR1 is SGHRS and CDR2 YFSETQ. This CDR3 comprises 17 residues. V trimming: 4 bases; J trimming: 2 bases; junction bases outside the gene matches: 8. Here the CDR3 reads CASSTRTGGTTKNIQYF. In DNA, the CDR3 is TGCGCCAGCAGCACTCGGACAGGGGGCACTACCAAAAACATTCAGTACTTC. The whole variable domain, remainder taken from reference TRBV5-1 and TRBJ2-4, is KAGVTQTPRYLIKTRGQQVTLSCSPISGHRSVSWYQQTPGQGLQFLFEYFSETQRNKGNFPGRFSGRQFSNSRSEMNVSTLELGDSALYLCASSTRTGGTTKNIQYFGAGTRLSVL.

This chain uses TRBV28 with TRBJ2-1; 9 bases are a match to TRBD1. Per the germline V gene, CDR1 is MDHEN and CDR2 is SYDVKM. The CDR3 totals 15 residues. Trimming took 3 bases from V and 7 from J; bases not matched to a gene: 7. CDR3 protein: CASSLGTGRGNEQFF. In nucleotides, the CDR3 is TGTGCCAGCAGTTTGGGGACAGGGAGGGGGAATGAGCAGTTCTTC.

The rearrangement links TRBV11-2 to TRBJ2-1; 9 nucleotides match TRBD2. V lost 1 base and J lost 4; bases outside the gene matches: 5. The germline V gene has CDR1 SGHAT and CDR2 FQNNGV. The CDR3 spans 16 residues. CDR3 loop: CASSLGGRGGYNEQFF. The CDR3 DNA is TGTGCCAGCAGCTTAGGAGGGCGGGGGGGATACAATGAGCAGTTCTTC.

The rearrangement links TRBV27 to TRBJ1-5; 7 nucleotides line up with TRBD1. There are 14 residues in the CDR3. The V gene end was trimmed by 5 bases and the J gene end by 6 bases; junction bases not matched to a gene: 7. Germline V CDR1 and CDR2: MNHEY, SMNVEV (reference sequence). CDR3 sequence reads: CASSPLTGAQPQHF. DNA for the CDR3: TGTGCCAGCAGTCCACTCACAGGGGCTCAGCCCCAGCATTTT.

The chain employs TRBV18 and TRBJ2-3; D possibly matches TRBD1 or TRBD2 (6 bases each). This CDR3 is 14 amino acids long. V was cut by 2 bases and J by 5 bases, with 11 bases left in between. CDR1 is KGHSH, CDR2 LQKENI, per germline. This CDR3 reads CASSPTGAVDTQYF. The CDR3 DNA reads TGTGCCAGCTCACCAACGGGGGCGGTAGATACGCAGTATTTT.

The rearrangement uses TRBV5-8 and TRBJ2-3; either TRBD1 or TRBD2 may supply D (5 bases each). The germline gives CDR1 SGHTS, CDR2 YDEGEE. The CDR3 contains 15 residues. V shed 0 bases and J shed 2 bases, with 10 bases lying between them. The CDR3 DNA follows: TGTGCCAGCAGCTTGGTGCAGGGAGCCACAGATACGCAGTATTTT. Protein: CASSLVQGATDTQYF.

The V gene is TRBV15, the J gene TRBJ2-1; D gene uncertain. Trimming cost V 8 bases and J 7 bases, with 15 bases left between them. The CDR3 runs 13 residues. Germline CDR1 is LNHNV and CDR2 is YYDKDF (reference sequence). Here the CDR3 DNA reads TGTGCCACCGTTATTTCCTCAGGAAATGAGCAGTTCTTC. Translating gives CATVISSGNEQFF.

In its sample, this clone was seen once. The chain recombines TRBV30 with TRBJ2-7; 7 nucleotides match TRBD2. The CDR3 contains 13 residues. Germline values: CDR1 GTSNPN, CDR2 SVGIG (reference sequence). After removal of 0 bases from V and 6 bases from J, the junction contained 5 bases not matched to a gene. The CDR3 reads CAWSVNGGGEQYF. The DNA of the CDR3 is TGTGCCTGGAGTGTAAATGGGGGGGGCGAGCAGTACTTC.

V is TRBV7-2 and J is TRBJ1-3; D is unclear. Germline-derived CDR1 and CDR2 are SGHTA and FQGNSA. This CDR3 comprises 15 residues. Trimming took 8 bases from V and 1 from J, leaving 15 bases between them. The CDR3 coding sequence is TGTGCCAGCCGCAAAAGCGGATTTTCTGGAAACACCATATATTTT. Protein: CASRKSGFSGNTIYF.

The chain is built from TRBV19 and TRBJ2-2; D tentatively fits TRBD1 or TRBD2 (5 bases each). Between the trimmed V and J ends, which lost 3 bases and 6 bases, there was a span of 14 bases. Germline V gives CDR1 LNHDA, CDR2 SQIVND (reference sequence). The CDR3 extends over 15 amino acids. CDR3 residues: CASSISGSGAGELFF. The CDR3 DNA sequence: TGTGCCAGTAGTATTTCAGGGAGTGGGGCCGGGGAGCTGTTTTTT.

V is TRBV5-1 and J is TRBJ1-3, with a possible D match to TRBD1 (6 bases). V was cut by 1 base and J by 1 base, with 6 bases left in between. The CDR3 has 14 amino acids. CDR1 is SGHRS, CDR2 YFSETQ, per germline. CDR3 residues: CASSLTGSGNTIYF. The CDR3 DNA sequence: TGCGCCAGCAGCTTGACAGGGTCTGGAAACACCATATATTTT. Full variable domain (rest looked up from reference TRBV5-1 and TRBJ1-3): KAGVTQTPRYLIKTRGQQVTLSCSPISGHRSVSWYQQTPGQGLQFLFEYFSETQRNKGNFPGRFSGRQFSNSRSEMNVSTLELGDSALYLCASSLTGSGNTIYFGEGSWLTVV.

The CDR3: CASGDWSNQPQHF. CDR3 nucleotide sequence: TGTGCCAGCGGGGACTGGAGCAATCAGCCCCAGCATTTT. The chain carries TRBV28 and TRBJ1-5; tentative D call: TRBD1 (5 bases). Trimming cost V 8 bases and J 1 base, with 9 bases left between them. Per the germline V gene, CDR1 is MDHEN and CDR2 is SYDVKM. The CDR3 length is 13 residues.

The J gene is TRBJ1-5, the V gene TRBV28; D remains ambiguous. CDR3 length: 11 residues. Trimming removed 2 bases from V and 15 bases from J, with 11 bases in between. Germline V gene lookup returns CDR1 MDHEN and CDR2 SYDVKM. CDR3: CASSLTPDLHF. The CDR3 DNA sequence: TGTGCCAGCAGTTTAACCCCCGATTTGCATTTT.

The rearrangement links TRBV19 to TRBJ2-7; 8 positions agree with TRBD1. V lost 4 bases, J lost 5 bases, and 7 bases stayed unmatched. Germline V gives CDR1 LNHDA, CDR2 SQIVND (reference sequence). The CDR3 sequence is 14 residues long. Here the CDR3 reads CASSTGQGANEQYF. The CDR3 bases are TGTGCCAGTAGTACCGGACAGGGAGCTAACGAGCAGTACTTC.

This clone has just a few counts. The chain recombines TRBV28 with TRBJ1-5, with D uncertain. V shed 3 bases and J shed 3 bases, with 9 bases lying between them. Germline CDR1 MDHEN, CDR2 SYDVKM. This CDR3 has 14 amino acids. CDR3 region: CASSFSGPNQPQHF. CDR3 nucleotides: TGTGCCAGCAGTTTTTCCGGACCCAATCAGCCCCAGCATTTT.

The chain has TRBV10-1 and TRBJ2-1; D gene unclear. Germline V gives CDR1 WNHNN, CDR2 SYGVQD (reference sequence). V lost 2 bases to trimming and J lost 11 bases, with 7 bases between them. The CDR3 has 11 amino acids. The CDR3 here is CASSEGQKQFF. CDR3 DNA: TGCGCCAGCAGTGAGGGCCAGAAGCAGTTCTTC.

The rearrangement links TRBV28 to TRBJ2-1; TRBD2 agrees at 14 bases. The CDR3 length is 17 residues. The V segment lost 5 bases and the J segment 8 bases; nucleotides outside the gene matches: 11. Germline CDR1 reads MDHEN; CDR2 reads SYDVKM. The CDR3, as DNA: TGTGCCAGCAGTCAGACTAGCGGGGGGGCCCGTATATATGAGCAGTTCTTC. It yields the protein CASSQTSGGARIYEQFF.

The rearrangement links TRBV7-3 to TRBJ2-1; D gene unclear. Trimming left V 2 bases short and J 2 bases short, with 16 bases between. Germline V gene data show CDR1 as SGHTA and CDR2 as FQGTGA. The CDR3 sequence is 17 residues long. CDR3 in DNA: TGTGCCAGCAGCTTAGGACCCGTTGAGAACCCCTACAATGAGCAGTTCTTC. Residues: CASSLGPVENPYNEQFF.

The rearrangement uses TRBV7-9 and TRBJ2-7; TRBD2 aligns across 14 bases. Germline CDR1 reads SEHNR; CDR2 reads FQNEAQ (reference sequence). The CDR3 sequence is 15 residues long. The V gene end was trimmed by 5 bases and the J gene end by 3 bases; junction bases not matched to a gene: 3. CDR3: CASSAGLAGDYEQYF. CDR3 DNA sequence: TGTGCCAGCAGCGCGGGACTAGCGGGGGACTACGAGCAGTACTTC.

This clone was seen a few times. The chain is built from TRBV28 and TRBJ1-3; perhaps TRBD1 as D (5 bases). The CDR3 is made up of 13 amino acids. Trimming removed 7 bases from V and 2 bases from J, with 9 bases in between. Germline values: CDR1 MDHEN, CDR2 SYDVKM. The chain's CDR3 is CASTGRPGNTIYF. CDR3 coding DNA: TGTGCCAGCACAGGGAGGCCTGGAAACACCATATATTTT.

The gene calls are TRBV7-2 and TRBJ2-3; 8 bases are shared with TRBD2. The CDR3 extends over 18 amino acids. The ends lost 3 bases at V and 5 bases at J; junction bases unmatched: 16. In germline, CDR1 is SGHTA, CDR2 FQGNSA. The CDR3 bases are TGTGCCAGCAGCTTTCGTGTCCCGAGCGGGGGATCGGGAGATACGCAGTATTTT. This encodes CASSFRVPSGGSGDTQYF.

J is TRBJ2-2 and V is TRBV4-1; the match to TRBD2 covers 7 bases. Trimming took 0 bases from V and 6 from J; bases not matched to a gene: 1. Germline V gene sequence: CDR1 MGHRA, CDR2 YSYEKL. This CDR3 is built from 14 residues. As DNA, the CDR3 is TGCGCCAGCAGCCAAGATGGGGGGGCCGGGGAGCTGTTTTTT. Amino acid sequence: CASSQDGGAGELFF.